Below, 27 T cell receptor beta chains from the same sample are listed, as sequenced in a study of spatial heterogeneity in lung cancer. Study observations and caveats: It was found that expanded intratumoral alpha and beta TCR counts tracked tumor mutation counts.

These TCRs are of unknown antigen specificity. TCRdb recomputed calls from the 5' RACE reads with MiXCR, one row per CDR3 protein. The table records fewer than 4,000 distinct CDR3 sequences, 9.2% of them present only once. Regarding time point: sample taken at primary tumor resection. The sequencing used lung tumor tissue, collected at surgery. These receptors all stem from a male donor with early-stage non-small cell lung cancer.

The rearrangement uses TRBV4-3 and TRBJ1-1, with 8 bases identical to TRBD1. The V segment lost 2 bases and the J segment 3 bases; nucleotides outside the gene matches: 5. The germline CDR1 and CDR2 sequences are LGHNA and YSLEER. CDR3 length: 15 amino acids. The CDR3 DNA reads TGCGCCAGCAGCCAATCCGGGACAGGTGACACTGAAGCTTTCTTT. Its translation is CASSQSGTGDTEAFF.

This clonotype ranks as large. The chain is built from TRBV29-1 and TRBJ2-5, with 12 bases matching TRBD1. V trimming: 1 base; J trimming: 5 bases; junction bases outside the gene matches: 8. The CDR3 is 16 residues long. Germline V gene sequence: CDR1 SQVTM, CDR2 ANQGSEA. The CDR3 protein is CSVEVGDRGRVETQYF. In DNA, the CDR3 is TGCAGCGTTGAAGTAGGGGACAGGGGGCGAGTGGAGACCCAGTACTTC.

This clonotype came up once. This could be a read error, since a much larger clone is one nucleotide away. This sequence joins TRBV6-5 and TRBJ2-3; TRBD1 is a possible D gene (6 bases). Near its end, the DNA agrees better with TRBJ1-5, so the J call may be wrong. The CDR3 consists of 17 residues. In germline, CDR1 is MNHEY, CDR2 SVGAGI. In DNA, the CDR3 is TGTGCCAGCAGTTACGGACGCGGGGGGGCGAGCACAGATACGCAGCATTTT. Translation gives CASSYGRGGASTDTQHF.

Judged by abundance, this clonotype is large. The V and J genes are TRBV30 and TRBJ2-5; tentatively, D is TRBD2 (5 bases). Germline V gene sequence: CDR1 GTSNPN, CDR2 SVGIG (reference sequence). Between the trimmed V and J ends, which lost 3 bases and 3 bases, there was a span of 5 bases. The CDR3 sequence is 11 residues long. The CDR3 sequence: CAWRREETQYF. The CDR3 DNA reads TGTGCCTGGAGGAGGGAAGAGACCCAGTACTTC.

By share, this clonotype counts as medium-sized. This sequence joins TRBV30 and TRBJ1-2; D not certain. The CDR3 loop spans 13 amino acids. V gave up 7 bases and J gave up 8 bases, with 20 bases separating them. The germline CDR1 and CDR2 sequences are GTSNPN and SVGIG (reference sequence). The CDR3: CASTQAGFWGYTF. CDR3 sequence (DNA): TGTGCCTCCACTCAAGCGGGATTTTGGGGCTACACCTTC.

At least ten counts were recorded for this clonotype. This chain uses TRBV27 with TRBJ2-1, with 7 bases identical to TRBD2. V trimming: 5 bases; J trimming: 4 bases; junction bases outside the gene matches: 14. The CDR3 totals 17 residues. CDR1 and CDR2 from the germline V gene are MNHEY and SMNVEV (reference sequence). The CDR3 reads CASSPRSASGQYNEQFF. The CDR3, as DNA: TGTGCCAGCAGTCCCCGGTCGGCTAGCGGCCAGTACAATGAGCAGTTCTTC.

This clonotype is labeled as medium-sized. The J gene is TRBJ2-1, the V gene TRBV28; D gene uncertain. The CDR3 spans 15 residues. CDR1 MDHEN and CDR2 SYDVKM come from the germline V gene. Trimming removed 2 bases from V and 0 bases from J, with 8 bases in between. CDR3 nucleotide sequence: TGTGCCAGCAGTTTACCGGGTAGCTCCTACAATGAGCAGTTCTTC. Encoded protein: CASSLPGSSYNEQFF.

As regards this clonotype: This may stem from a read error, because a much larger clone lies one nucleotide away. The chain joins TRBV11-2 to TRBJ2-3, with 12 positions matching TRBD1. Germline assignment: CDR1 SGHAT and CDR2 FQNNGV. Trimming at V came to 5 bases and at J to 5 bases, leaving 8 bases not matched to a gene. The CDR3 spans 16 residues. The CDR3 DNA reads TGTGCCAGCAGCCCCGGGGACAGGGGGCGAATAGATACGCAGTATTTT. It translates to CASSPGDRGRIDTQYF.

At least ten counts were recorded for this clonotype. J is TRBJ1-2 and V is TRBV27; 10 bases align to TRBD1. V lost 1 base and J lost 8; bases outside the gene matches: 4. Germline lookup yields CDR1 MNHEY and CDR2 SMNVEV (reference sequence). The length of the CDR3 is 14 residues. DNA of the CDR3: TGTGCCAGCAGTTTATTGGGACAGGGGCGCGGCTACACCTTC. Protein product: CASSLLGQGRGYTF.

This clonotype has more than one count but fewer than ten. This chain joins TRBV7-8 and TRBJ2-7, with D perhaps matching TRBD1 or TRBD2 (5 bases each). The CDR3 is made up of 14 amino acids. The germline V gene has CDR1 SGHVS and CDR2 FQNEAQ. V was pared by 5 bases and J by 2 bases, with 13 bases between. CDR3 region: CASSPGPGPYEQYF. The CDR3 nucleotides are TGTGCCAGCAGCCCGGGGCCAGGCCCCTACGAGCAGTACTTC.

This clonotype was found a few times. The CDR3 reads CASSRTGENEKLFF. Written as DNA, the CDR3 is TGTGCCAGCAGTCGGACAGGGGAGAATGAAAAACTGTTTTTT. The genes are TRBV2 and TRBJ1-4, with 9 bases identical to TRBD1. V lost 5 bases, J lost 5 bases, and 3 bases stayed unmatched. Germline V gene lookup returns CDR1 SNHLY and CDR2 FYNNEI. This CDR3 is built from 14 residues.

In the case of this clonotype: As the CDR3 is not closed by the conserved phenylalanine or tryptophan, this likely results from a read error. The chain carries TRBV10-3 and TRBJ2-1; D is undetermined. The germline V and J ends were trimmed by 7 bases and 4 bases, with 11 bases remaining between them. Per the germline V gene, CDR1 is ENHRY and CDR2 is SYGVKD. The CDR3 consists of 13 residues. Here the CDR3 DNA reads TGTGCCATCAATTCCGGACGGTACAATGAGCAGTTCTGC. Protein product: CAINSGRYNEQFC.

In its sample, this clonotype was seen a few times. This chain uses TRBV28 with TRBJ1-4; D is possibly TRBD1 (5 bases). Trimming took 0 bases from V and 3 from J, leaving 11 bases between them. Per germline, CDR1 MDHEN and CDR2 SYDVKM. The CDR3 consists of 16 residues. The CDR3 nucleotides are TGTGCCAGCAGTTTATGGGGGCAGGGATCTAATGAAAAACTGTTTTTT. Its protein is CASSLWGQGSNEKLFF. Complete variable domain (other parts from reference TRBV28 and TRBJ1-4): DVKVTQSSRYLVKRTGEKVFLECVQDMDHENMFWYRQDPGLGLRLIYFSYDVKMKEKGDIPEGYSVSREKKERFSLILESASTNQTSMYLCASSLWGQGSNEKLFFGSGTQLSVL.

This clonotype showed up many times. CDR3 loop: CASSLGASEQYF. The CDR3 DNA reads as TGTGCCAGCAGCTTAGGGGCCAGCGAGCAGTACTTC. The gene calls are TRBV7-9 and TRBJ2-7; D unclear. CDR3 length: 12 residues. Trimming removed 1 base from V and 6 bases from J, with 7 bases in between. In germline, CDR1 is SEHNR, CDR2 FQNEAQ (reference sequence).

Judged by abundance, this clonotype is medium-sized. This sequence joins TRBV14 and TRBJ2-7; D is unresolved. Germline-derived CDR1 and CDR2 are SGHDN and FVKESK. V lost 1 base and J 7 bases, leaving 8 bases between the germline ends. The CDR3 totals 12 residues. The CDR3 region is CASSQAFREQYF. DNA of the CDR3: TGTGCCAGCAGCCAAGCTTTTCGGGAGCAGTACTTC.

This clonotype was counted ten times or more. The V and J genes are TRBV6-5 and TRBJ2-1; 11 nucleotides match TRBD1. V was pared by 6 bases and J by 10 bases, with 8 bases of the junction left unmatched. The CDR3 consists of 14 residues. Germline V CDR1 and CDR2: MNHEY, SVGAGI. CDR3 residues: CASRRTGGGGEQFF. In DNA form, the CDR3 reads TGTGCCAGCAGGCGGACAGGGGGCGGAGGGGAGCAGTTCTTC.

This clonotype was counted many times. Mismatch with germline at one junction end may stem from a read error. V usage is TRBV7-7 and J usage is TRBJ1-6; D unresolved. The CDR3 sequence is 13 residues long. CDR1 is SSHAT and CDR2 is FNYEAQ in the germline V gene (reference sequence). The CDR3 sequence is CASSLARDSPLHF. Here the CDR3 DNA reads TGTGCTAGCAGCTTAGCGCGCGATTCACCCCTCCACTTT.

This clonotype has ten or more counts. This chain joins TRBV5-6 and TRBJ2-7; 11 bases line up with TRBD1. Germline CDR1 and CDR2: SGHDT and YYEEEE. The CDR3 has 17 amino acids. After removal of 2 bases from V and 0 bases from J, the junction contained 7 bases not matched to a gene. The CDR3 sequence is CASSFGTGGRSSYEQYF. CDR3 sequence (DNA): TGTGCCAGCAGCTTCGGGACAGGGGGTAGGAGCTCCTACGAGCAGTACTTC. The full variable domain, rest sourced from reference TRBV5-6 and TRBJ2-7, is DAGVTQSPTHLIKTRGQQVTLRCSPKSGHDTVSWYQQALGQGPQFIFQYYEEEERQRGNFPDRFSGHQFPNYSSELNVNALLLGDSALYLCASSFGTGGRSSYEQYFGPGTRLTVT.

The genes are TRBV6-2 or TRBV6-3 and TRBJ2-1, with 7 positions matching TRBD2. The V and J ends lost 4 bases and 5 bases, in that order; junction bases with no gene match: 8. The germline V gene encodes CDR1 MNHEY and CDR2 SVGEGT. The CDR3 runs 15 residues. As DNA, the CDR3 is TGTGCCAGCAGTTCCCCCTCGAGCGGGAACAATGAGCAGTTCTTC. This codes for CASSSPSSGNNEQFF.

This chain uses TRBV7-9 with TRBJ2-5; D remains unclear. The germline V and J ends were trimmed by 5 bases and 4 bases, with 2 bases remaining between them. CDR3 length: 10 residues. In germline, CDR1 is SEHNR, CDR2 FQNEAQ (reference sequence). The DNA for the CDR3 is TGTGCCAGCAGCCGAGAGACCCAGTACTTC. This sequence encodes CASSRETQYF.

This clonotype was picked up many times. Here the CDR3 DNA reads TGTGCCAGCAGCACTGACCGAATCTATGGCTACACCTTC. Translated, it gives CASSTDRIYGYTF. V and J are TRBV7-8 and TRBJ1-2; D is unresolved. Germline lookup yields CDR1 SGHVS and CDR2 FQNEAQ. V lost 5 bases and J lost 4, with 11 bases in between. The CDR3 length is 13 residues.

This clonotype was seen repeatedly, ten times or more. The chain combines TRBV7-8 with TRBJ2-1; possible D gene TRBD2, 6 bases. Germline V gene lookup returns CDR1 SGHVS and CDR2 FQNEAQ. V was shortened by 3 bases and J by 5 bases, with 17 bases between the two germline ends. CDR3 length: 16 amino acids. The CDR3 here is CASSLWSGLEDNEQFF. The CDR3 DNA is TGTGCCAGCAGCTTGTGGAGCGGGCTAGAAGACAATGAGCAGTTCTTC. Full variable domain (outside the CDR3, taken from reference TRBV7-8 and TRBJ2-1): GAGVSQSPRYKVAKRGQDVALRCDPISGHVSLFWYQQALGQGPEFLTYFQNEAQLDKSGLPSDRFFAERPEGSVSTLKIQRTQQEDSAVYLCASSLWSGLEDNEQFFGPGTRLTVL.

Within the sample, this clonotype is medium-sized. The chain uses TRBV27 and TRBJ2-7; D remains ambiguous. Germline CDR1 MNHEY, CDR2 SMNVEV (reference sequence). Trimming cost V 2 bases and J 0 bases, with 14 bases left between them. The CDR3 length is 16 residues. The CDR3 DNA is TGTGCCAGCAGTTTAATTGGAGTAACCTCCTCCTACGAGCAGTACTTC. Its protein is CASSLIGVTSSYEQYF.

This sequence joins TRBV28 and TRBJ2-1; 12 bases are shared with TRBD2. The germline V gene has CDR1 MDHEN and CDR2 SYDVKM. V was clipped by 5 bases and J by 7 bases; unmatched bases: 9. There are 16 residues in the CDR3. The CDR3 is CASSPRLAGALNEQFF. The CDR3 DNA reads TGTGCCAGCAGTCCCCGACTAGCGGGAGCCTTAAATGAGCAGTTCTTC.

Within the sample, this clonotype is medium-sized. V is TRBV20-1 and J is TRBJ2-7; possibly TRBD2 for D (5 bases). Deletions cut 2 bases from V and 6 bases from J, with 17 bases between. Germline values: CDR1 DFQATT, CDR2 SNEGSKA (reference sequence). This CDR3 spans 14 amino acids. The CDR3 DNA reads TGCAGTGCTAGAAGACAATCGGAGCGGTCCGAGCAGTACTTC. This translates into CSARRQSERSEQYF.

The genes are TRBV27 and TRBJ1-4; D remains unclear. Per the germline V gene, CDR1 is MNHEY and CDR2 is SMNVEV (reference sequence). V was clipped by 5 bases and J by 2 bases, with 12 bases between them. The CDR3 is 15 amino acids. The CDR3 DNA follows: TGTGCCAGCAGTGTTATGTGGTCGACTAATGAAAAACTGTTTTTT. Protein: CASSVMWSTNEKLFF. The full variable domain, its missing parts supplied by reference TRBV27 and TRBJ1-4, is EAQVTQNPRYLITVTGKKLTVTCSQNMNHEYMSWYRQDPGLGLRQIYYSMNVEVTDKGDVPEGYKVSRKEKRNFPLILESPSPNQTSLYFCASSVMWSTNEKLFFGSGTQLSVL.

This clonotype is termed medium-sized (0.01 to 0.1%). J is TRBJ2-5 and V is TRBV27; tentatively, D is TRBD1 (6 bases). CDR1 MNHEY and CDR2 SMNVEV come from the germline V gene (reference sequence). The CDR3 consists of 14 residues. V shed 4 bases and J shed 2 bases, with 11 bases lying between them. CDR3 coding DNA: TGTGCCAGCAGTTCCGGGACACTTCAAGAGACCCAGTACTTC. Encoded protein: CASSSGTLQETQYF.